The 4 T cell receptor beta chains below all came from one sample that was sequenced in a study of shared clonotypes between healthy human individuals. The data were produced by immunoSEQ multiplex PCR, yet TCRdb's version contains in-frame clones alone and is incomplete. Of nearly 750,000 clones listed, approximately 72% were seen once; the top ten hold under 2%. Sequencing input: memory CD4+ T cells sorted from blood. The subset denotes: CD45RA-negative fraction. These receptors were obtained from a woman younger than 45 in good health.

CDR3: CASTRTSGRVLAKNIQYF. The CDR3 DNA sequence: TGTGCCAGCACCAGGACTAGCGGGAGGGTTCTAGCCAAAAACATTCAGTACTTC. V is TRBV11-2 and J is TRBJ2-4; TRBD2 aligns across 15 bases. Trimming cost V 7 bases and J 0 bases; bases outside gene matches: 7. The CDR3 sequence is 18 residues long. The germline gives CDR1 SGHAT, CDR2 FQNNGV.

The rearrangement uses TRBV6-1 and TRBJ2-7; no clear D gene. Germline CDR1 MNHNS, CDR2 SASEGT. CDR3 size: 12 residues. Between the trimmed V and J ends, which lost 1 base and 2 bases, there was a span of 3 bases. CDR3 residues: CASSEEPYEQYF. In nucleotides, the CDR3 is TGTGCCAGCAGTGAAGAACCCTACGAGCAGTACTTC.

The chain combines TRBV10-2 with TRBJ1-2; D unresolved. V was trimmed by 3 bases and J by 3 bases, leaving 11 bases between them. This CDR3 contains 14 residues. CDR1 and CDR2 from the germline V gene are WSHSY and SAAADI. This CDR3 is CASSDIVGHYGYTF. DNA of the CDR3: TGCGCCAGCAGTGACATTGTCGGCCACTATGGCTACACCTTC.

The chain carries TRBV19 and TRBJ1-1; D possibly corresponds to TRBD1 (5 bases). CDR1 and CDR2 (germline): LNHDA, SQIVND (reference sequence). Trimming took off 7 bases at V and 1 base at J, with 10 bases between the two ends. The CDR3 has 13 amino acids. For the CDR3, the DNA is TGTGCCAGTATTCGCCAGGGGAACACTGAAGCTTTCTTT. Protein: CASIRQGNTEAFF.